These 11 T cell receptor beta chains were all obtained from the same sample, sequenced in a study of human T cells and chemical hapten exposure. Time point here: healthy volunteer bleed at 6 weeks. Before extraction, the whole blood was not fractionated, and total RNA was taken from it. TCRdb fed the RACE reads into MiXCR, producing one record per CDR3 protein. The sample carries 65,000 to 95,000 distinct CDR3 sequences, approximately 8.6% recorded once. The sample taken for sequencing was whole blood. The receptors here all came from a female donor in good health. Some clones in this sample may be carry-over from other donors' samples.

V usage is TRBV12-3 or TRBV12-4 and J usage is TRBJ1-4, with D perhaps TRBD1 (5 bases). This CDR3 has 14 amino acids. V was trimmed by 7 bases and J by 7 bases, leaving 16 bases between them. CDR3 DNA sequence: TGTGCCAGCACGTCCGGGACCAGCCCTGAAAAACTGTTTTTT. This encodes CASTSGTSPEKLFF.

The chain links TRBV28 to TRBJ1-2, with D tentatively TRBD1 (5 bases). Germline lookup yields CDR1 MDHEN and CDR2 SYDVKM. CDR3 size: 15 residues. Between the trimmed V and J ends, which lost 3 bases and 1 base, there was a span of 12 bases. CDR3 sequence: CASSFQGRDNYGYTF. CDR3 in DNA: TGTGCCAGCAGTTTCCAGGGCCGTGATAACTATGGCTACACCTTC.

This clonotype was recorded at least ten times. The rearrangement links TRBV6-4 to TRBJ2-1; 13 bases fit TRBD2. J was trimmed by 8 bases and V by 5 bases; bases with no gene match: 6. The CDR3 totals 15 residues. Germline V gene sequence: CDR1 MRHNA, CDR2 SNTAGT. This CDR3 is CASSSTSGGADEQFF. CDR3 sequence (DNA): TGTGCCAGCAGTAGTACTAGCGGGGGGGCGGATGAGCAGTTCTTC.

This clonotype occurred many times. The rearrangement links TRBV29-1 to TRBJ2-4, with 9 nucleotides matching TRBD1. J lost 10 bases, V lost 4 bases, and 2 bases had no gene match. The CDR3 extends over 11 amino acids. Germline CDR1 SQVTM, CDR2 ANQGSEA. As DNA, the CDR3 is TGCAGCGTTGGGGACAGGGAGATTCAGTACTTC. This gives the protein CSVGDREIQYF.

This clonotype was found many times. The rearrangement links TRBV27 to TRBJ2-5; D not certain. The V gene lost 5 bases and the J gene lost 0 bases, with 13 bases spanning the gap. The CDR3 has 15 amino acids. Germline V CDR1 and CDR2: MNHEY, SMNVEV (reference sequence). The CDR3 DNA reads as TGTGCCAGCAGTCCAAGGACGGTCTACCAAGAGACCCAGTACTTC. This translates into CASSPRTVYQETQYF.

This clonotype was picked up many times. V gene TRBV18 combines with J gene TRBJ2-6, with 7 bases matching TRBD1. This CDR3 has 17 amino acids. Germline V lookup: CDR1 KGHSH, CDR2 LQKENI. J gave up 2 bases and V 1 base, and 5 bases lay outside the gene matches. CDR3 nucleotides: TGTGCCAGCTCACCACAAGGGGGCGGACCTGGGGCCAACGTCCTGACTTTC. It codes for CASSPQGGGPGANVLTF.

This clonotype came up a few times. The V call is TRBV12-3 or TRBV12-4, the J call TRBJ2-5; D is ambiguous. The CDR3 extends over 13 amino acids. V dropped 2 bases and J dropped 1 base, with 5 bases sitting between them. In DNA form, the CDR3 reads TGTGCCAGCAGTTTATTGCTCCAAGAGACCCAGTACTTC. Its translation: CASSLLLQETQYF.

The genes are TRBV19 and TRBJ1-1, with D maybe TRBD1 (5 bases). The CDR3 has 15 residues. The germline gives CDR1 LNHDA, CDR2 SQIVND (reference sequence). Trimming left V 6 bases short and J 6 bases short, with 20 bases between. CDR3 bases: TGTGCCAGTAGCGAGGGGAGTTCCGGGTGGGCTGAAGCTTTCTTT. Translation gives CASSEGSSGWAEAFF.

This chain links TRBV20-1 with TRBJ2-3; D ambiguous. The CDR3 contains 11 residues. V lost 3 bases and J lost 5, with 6 bases in between. The germline V gene encodes CDR1 DFQATT and CDR2 SNEGSKA (reference sequence). This chain's CDR3 is CSASPGDTQYF. The CDR3 DNA sequence: TGCAGTGCTAGTCCCGGAGATACGCAGTATTTT.

This clonotype was picked up a small number of times. The chain combines TRBV18 with TRBJ1-5, with 7 bases aligning to TRBD1. CDR3 length: 14 residues. After removal of 3 bases from V and 5 bases from J, the junction contained 4 bases not matched to a gene. Germline V gene data show CDR1 as KGHSH and CDR2 as LQKENI. CDR3 DNA sequence: TGTGCCAGCTCACCTACAGGGGTGGATCAGCCCCAGCATTTT. Protein: CASSPTGVDQPQHF.

This clonotype has only a few counts. This chain uses TRBV12-3 or TRBV12-4 with TRBJ1-1; D gene unclear. CDR3 length: 15 amino acids. Trimming stripped 2 bases from V and 2 bases from J, with 12 bases between. The CDR3 reads CASSLYPTGNTEAFF. In DNA, the CDR3 is TGTGCCAGCAGTTTATACCCCACCGGAAACACTGAAGCTTTCTTT.